The rows below give T cell receptor beta chains drawn from one sample of a study of OX40 agonist ivuxolimab in advanced cancers. Produced via immunoSEQ multiplex PCR; TCRdb's table is partial and in-frame only. The sample has roughly 66,000 clones, approximately 78% seen once. The sequenced sample was CD4+ or CD8+ T cells sorted from blood, obtained in a trial of the OX40 agonist ivuxolimab. All receptors come from an adult with an advanced solid tumor such as melanoma, head and neck, liver or kidney cancer. CDR3s include the opening cysteine and the closing phenylalanine or tryptophan. Fields, in order: V gene, clone size, D gene, J gene, CDR3 DNA, CDR3 protein. A D gene is named only where the DNA matches it firmly. Not all rows give a size; the values are once, few, many and, for expanded clones, a class.

V: TRBV27
size: .
D: TRBD2
J: TRBJ2-1
DNA: TGTGCCAGCAGTTTAAGTGCGGGAGGGGCGAATGAGCAGTTCTTC
CDR3: CASSLSAGGANEQFF

V: TRBV7-6
size: .
D: .
J: TRBJ1-2
DNA: TGTGCCAGCAGCTCCCGGGGGGATGGCTACACCTTC
CDR3: CASSSRGDGYTF

V: TRBV30
size: .
D: .
J: TRBJ1-2
DNA: TGTGCCTGGAGTGGGCAGGACTCTAACTATGGCTACACCTTC
CDR3: CAWSGQDSNYGYTF

V: TRBV6-1
size: .
D: .
J: TRBJ1-4
DNA: TGTGCCAGCAGGACACCACTTAATGAAAAACTGTTTTTT
CDR3: CASRTPLNEKLFF

V: TRBV19
size: .
D: .
J: TRBJ1-1
DNA: TGTGCCAGTAATACGGTCAGGGGAATTCACACTGAAGCTTTCTTT
CDR3: CASNTVRGIHTEAFF

V: TRBV6-1
size: .
D: .
J: TRBJ2-3
DNA: TGTGCCAGCAGGGCAGGGTACGGTACAGATACGCAGTATTTT
CDR3: CASRAGYGTDTQYF

V: TRBV20-1
size: .
D: .
J: TRBJ2-3
DNA: TGCAGCGGTGTGGGTTGGGCGCAGTATTTT
CDR3: CSGVGWAQYF

V: TRBV5-1
size: .
D: TRBD2
J: TRBJ2-5
DNA: TGCGCCAGCAGCTTGGCCGGCGTAGCGGGAGGGGAGACCCAGTACTTC
CDR3: CASSLAGVAGGETQYF

V: TRBV18
size: .
D: .
J: TRBJ1-2
DNA: TGTGCCAGCTCACTCGGGGACTTCGCCCTTAACTATGGCTACACCTTC
CDR3: CASSLGDFALNYGYTF

V: TRBV19
size: few
D: .
J: TRBJ2-7
DNA: TGTGCCAGTAGTTCCATTTCGAACGAGCAGTACTTC
CDR3: CASSSISNEQYF

V: TRBV7-3
size: .
D: TRBD1
J: TRBJ2-1
DNA: TGTGCCAGCAGCTTAGGGACGGGGACAGGGGTGAACAATGAGCAGTTCTTC
CDR3: CASSLGTGTGVNNEQFF

V: TRBV6-4
size: .
D: TRBD1
J: TRBJ1-1
DNA: TGTGCCAGCCGAAGACAGGGACACACTGAAGCTTTCTTT
CDR3: CASRRQGHTEAFF

V: TRBV29-1
size: .
D: .
J: TRBJ2-1
DNA: TGCAGCGTTCCCCGGCAACGCAGGTACAATGAGCAGTTCTTC
CDR3: CSVPRQRRYNEQFF

V: TRBV6-6
size: .
D: TRBD1
J: TRBJ1-1
DNA: TGTGCCACCACCATCGGGGACAGGGGGGAAGCTTTCTTT
CDR3: CATTIGDRGEAFF

V: TRBV18
size: once
D: .
J: TRBJ2-3
DNA: TGTGCCAGCTCACCACTCTTGTCCGGACAGAGAACAGATACGCAGTATTTT
CDR3: CASSPLLSGQRTDTQYF

V: TRBV11-1
size: few
D: TRBD1
J: TRBJ1-1
DNA: TGTGCCAGCAGTTTAACAGGGGATGGAACTGAAGCTTTCTTT
CDR3: CASSLTGDGTEAFF

V: TRBV7-7
size: .
D: .
J: TRBJ2-5
DNA: TGTGCCAGCAGCGTCACGGGACACCAAGAGACCCAGTACTTC
CDR3: CASSVTGHQETQYF

V: TRBV2
size: once
D: .
J: TRBJ1-5
DNA: TGTGCCAGCAGCGACACAGGGTCGGGCAATCAGCCCCAGCATTTT
CDR3: CASSDTGSGNQPQHF

V: TRBV5-1
size: .
D: TRBD1
J: TRBJ1-1
DNA: TGCGCCAGCAGCTTTAACAGGGGGACCACTGAAGCTTTCTTT
CDR3: CASSFNRGTTEAFF

V: TRBV30
size: .
D: .
J: TRBJ2-3
DNA: TGTGCCTGGAGTGTACAGGGGGGGCACACAGATACGCAGTATTTT
CDR3: CAWSVQGGHTDTQYF

V: TRBV7-3
size: .
D: .
J: TRBJ1-1
DNA: TGTGCCAGCAGCTTGACAACGGTGAACACTGAAGCTTTCTTT
CDR3: CASSLTTVNTEAFF

V: TRBV30
size: .
D: TRBD1
J: TRBJ1-1
DNA: TGTGCCTGGAGTGGACAGGGGTTCACTGAAGCTTTCTTT
CDR3: CAWSGQGFTEAFF

V: TRBV7-9
size: .
D: .
J: TRBJ1-4
DNA: TGTGCCAGCAGCTTACGGGGGGCAGGAGAAAAACTGTTTTTT
CDR3: CASSLRGAGEKLFF

V: TRBV9
size: .
D: TRBD1
J: TRBJ2-2
DNA: TGTGCCAGCAGCGTGGGACAGGGTACCGGGGAGCTGTTTTTT
CDR3: CASSVGQGTGELFF

V: TRBV18
size: .
D: TRBD1
J: TRBJ1-3
DNA: TGTGCCAGCTCACCACAGACAGGGACTAGAAACACCATATATTTT
CDR3: CASSPQTGTRNTIYF

V: TRBV5-5
size: .
D: .
J: TRBJ2-2
DNA: TGTGCCAGCAGCCCCTACGCCTCGAACACCGGGGAGCTGTTTTTT
CDR3: CASSPYASNTGELFF

V: TRBV6-1
size: .
D: .
J: TRBJ1-1
DNA: TGTGCCAGCAGTGAACGGCCCGCAGAAGCTTTCTTT
CDR3: CASSERPAEAFF

V: TRBV4-1
size: .
D: .
J: TRBJ2-3
DNA: TGCGCCAGCAGCCAAGGGGGGGTGGGTACGCAGTATTTT
CDR3: CASSQGGVGTQYF

V: TRBV14
size: .
D: .
J: TRBJ2-3
DNA: TGTGCCAGCAGCCAAGGACCTTCCCTGGGAGCTAGCACAGATACGCAGTATTTT
CDR3: CASSQGPSLGASTDTQYF

V: TRBV30
size: .
D: TRBD1
J: TRBJ1-2
DNA: TGTGCCTGGAGCCGATATCCGACAGGGGGCTCTGGCTACACCTTC
CDR3: CAWSRYPTGGSGYTF

V: TRBV5-5
size: once
D: TRBD2
J: TRBJ2-5
DNA: TGTGCCAGCAGCTTGGTAGCGGGACTAGCGGGGCGGATCTACTTC
CDR3: CASSLVAGLAGRIYF

V: TRBV5-1
size: .
D: TRBD1
J: TRBJ1-3
DNA: TGCGCCAGCAGCGTACAGGGGGCCTCTGGAAACACCATATATTTT
CDR3: CASSVQGASGNTIYF

V: TRBV10-1
size: .
D: .
J: TRBJ1-3
DNA: TGCGCCTCTCAAAAAGGGCCCCAACACACCATATATTTT
CDR3: CASQKGPQHTIYF

V: TRBV7-3
size: .
D: TRBD1
J: TRBJ2-2
DNA: TGTGCCAGCAGCTACACAGGGGACACCGGGGAGCTGTTTTTT
CDR3: CASSYTGDTGELFF

V: TRBV7-2
size: .
D: TRBD2
J: TRBJ2-2
DNA: TGTGCCAGCAGCCCACCGCGGGGGGGCCTAACCGGGGAGCTGTTTTTT
CDR3: CASSPPRGGLTGELFF

V: TRBV11-2
size: .
D: TRBD1
J: TRBJ1-1
DNA: TGTGCCAGCAGCTTAGTCGACAGGGGGAGAACTGAAGCTTTCTTT
CDR3: CASSLVDRGRTEAFF

V: TRBV2
size: once
D: .
J: TRBJ2-7
DNA: TGTGCCAGCCGCGGCTGGGATCCCGAGCAGTACTTC
CDR3: CASRGWDPEQYF

V: TRBV5-1
size: .
D: .
J: TRBJ2-2
DNA: TGCGCCAGCAGCTCCGGCCCCACCGGGGAGCTGTTTTTT
CDR3: CASSSGPTGELFF

V: TRBV7-9
size: few
D: TRBD1
J: TRBJ1-5
DNA: TGTGCCAGCAGCTTAGGAGGACAGGGTCTGGGGCCCCAGCATTTT
CDR3: CASSLGGQGLGPQHF

V: TRBV18
size: .
D: TRBD1
J: TRBJ1-1
DNA: TGTGCCAGCTCACGGGACAGTTCTAACACTGAAGCTTTCTTT
CDR3: CASSRDSSNTEAFF

V: TRBV7-2
size: .
D: .
J: TRBJ1-2
DNA: TGTGCCAGCAGCCCCAGGGTCCTCCATGGCTACACCTTC
CDR3: CASSPRVLHGYTF

V: TRBV10-3
size: .
D: .
J: TRBJ1-1
DNA: TGTGCCATCCGGGGGGTCGTGAACACTGAAGCTTTCTTT
CDR3: CAIRGVVNTEAFF

V: TRBV19
size: .
D: TRBD1
J: TRBJ1-2
DNA: TGTGCCAGTAGTATGGACCCTGGGACAGTTTCTAACTATGGCTACACCTTC
CDR3: CASSMDPGTVSNYGYTF

V: TRBV19
size: .
D: .
J: TRBJ2-2
DNA: TGTGCCAGTAGGTTGAGAACCGGGGAGCTGTTTTTT
CDR3: CASRLRTGELFF

V: TRBV5-4
size: .
D: .
J: TRBJ1-3
DNA: TGTGCCAGCAGCTCAGGGTCGGCTGGAAACACCATATATTTT
CDR3: CASSSGSAGNTIYF

V: TRBV7-8
size: few
D: .
J: TRBJ1-5
DNA: TGTGCCAGCAGCTTAGATCGGACATTAACTCAGCCCCAGCATTTT
CDR3: CASSLDRTLTQPQHF

V: TRBV7-8
size: .
D: .
J: TRBJ1-5
DNA: TGTGCCAGCAGCTTAGAGAGTCGGCATTTGGCTCGAGGTCAGCCCCAGCATTTT
CDR3: CASSLESRHLARGQPQHF

V: TRBV4-2
size: .
D: .
J: TRBJ2-1
DNA: TGTGCCAGCAGCCAAGATCTTCGAGTAGGTGAGCAGTTCTTC
CDR3: CASSQDLRVGEQFF

V: TRBV11-3
size: .
D: .
J: TRBJ2-2
DNA: TGTGCCAGCAGCTTAGGCATCGGGGAGCTGTTTTTT
CDR3: CASSLGIGELFF

V: TRBV18
size: .
D: TRBD1
J: TRBJ1-2
DNA: TGTGCCAGCTCACCCGACAGGGGGAACTATGGCTACACCTTC
CDR3: CASSPDRGNYGYTF

V: TRBV5-1
size: .
D: .
J: TRBJ2-7
DNA: TGCGCCAGCAGCTTGGGTTCGTCTGGGAGAGGAAATTCCTACGAGCAGTACTTC
CDR3: CASSLGSSGRGNSYEQYF

V: TRBV6-6
size: .
D: TRBD1
J: TRBJ1-1
DNA: TGTGCCAGCAGACCGGACAGGGGGGGTACTGAAGCTTTCTTT
CDR3: CASRPDRGGTEAFF

V: TRBV5-1
size: .
D: .
J: TRBJ1-2
DNA: TGCGCCAGCAGCTTGGCCTTGCAATACTACACCTTC
CDR3: CASSLALQYYTF

V: TRBV6-5
size: .
D: .
J: TRBJ1-5
DNA: TGTGCCAGCAGGGAGCCAGGGGAATATCAGCCCCAGCATTTT
CDR3: CASREPGEYQPQHF

V: TRBV4-1
size: .
D: TRBD1
J: TRBJ2-5
DNA: TGCGCCAGCAGCCGCTCCACTACAGGGGGCCAGGAGACCCAGTACTTC
CDR3: CASSRSTTGGQETQYF

V: TRBV6-1
size: .
D: TRBD2
J: TRBJ2-1
DNA: TGTGCCAGCAGCGGACTAGCGGGAGGCCGGGATGAGCAGTTCTTC
CDR3: CASSGLAGGRDEQFF

V: TRBV4-1
size: few
D: .
J: TRBJ2-4
DNA: TGCGCCAGCAGCCAAGTTTCCCAGGGGGGAAACATTCAGTACTTC
CDR3: CASSQVSQGGNIQYF

V: TRBV7-2
size: .
D: .
J: TRBJ2-7
DNA: TGTGCCAGCAGCTTAACACGGGCCTACGAGCAGTACTTC
CDR3: CASSLTRAYEQYF